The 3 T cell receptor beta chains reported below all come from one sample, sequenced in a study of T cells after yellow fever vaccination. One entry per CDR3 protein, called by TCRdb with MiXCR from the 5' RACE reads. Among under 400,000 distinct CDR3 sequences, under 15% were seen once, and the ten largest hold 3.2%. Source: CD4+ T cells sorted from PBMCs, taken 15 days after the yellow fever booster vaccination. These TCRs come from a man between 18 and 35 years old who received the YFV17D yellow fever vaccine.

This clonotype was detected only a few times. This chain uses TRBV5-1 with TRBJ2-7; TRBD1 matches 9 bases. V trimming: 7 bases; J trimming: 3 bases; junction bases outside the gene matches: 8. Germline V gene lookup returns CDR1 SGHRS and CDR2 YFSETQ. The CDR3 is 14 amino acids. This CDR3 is CASGPGQGSYEQYF. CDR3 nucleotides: TGCGCCAGCGGCCCGGGACAGGGTAGCTACGAGCAGTACTTC.

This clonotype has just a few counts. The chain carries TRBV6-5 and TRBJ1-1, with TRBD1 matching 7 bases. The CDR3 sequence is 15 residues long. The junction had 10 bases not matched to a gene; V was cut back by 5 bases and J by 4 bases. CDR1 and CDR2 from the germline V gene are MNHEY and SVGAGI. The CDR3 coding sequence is TGTGCCAGCAGTAGAGCGACAGGGACGAGCACTGAAGCTTTCTTT. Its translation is CASSRATGTSTEAFF.

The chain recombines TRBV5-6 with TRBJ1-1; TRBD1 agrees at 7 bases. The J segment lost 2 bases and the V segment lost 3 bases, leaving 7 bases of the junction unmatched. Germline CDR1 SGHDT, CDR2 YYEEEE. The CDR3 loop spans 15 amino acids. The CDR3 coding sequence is TGTGCCAGCAGCTCTCAGGGGGGAGGAAACACTGAAGCTTTCTTT. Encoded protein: CASSSQGGGNTEAFF.